What follows are 21 T cell receptor beta chains derived from one specimen sequenced in a study of metastatic and nonmetastatic thyroid tumors (dated by TCRdb to about 2020). Receptor amplification or capture employed PCR. Sequenced on an Illumina HiSeq 4000. The raw public data were reprocessed by TCRdb itself: fastp quality trimming at Q25, MiXCR clonotype calling, in-frame beta chains only. In all, the sample holds about 15,000 clones, and around 4% of those were seen once. Of the sample, around 29% is held by the ten largest clones. Before undergoing thyroid surgery, none of the patients had been given any kind of treatment. Sequencing used tumor tissue. The receptors here all came from a female donor with papillary thyroid cancer or a benign thyroid nodule (not recorded which). Some clones in this sample may be carry-over from other donors' samples.

Within the sample, this clone is medium-sized. This chain connects TRBV5-1 to TRBJ2-5; 8 nucleotides match TRBD1. Germline CDR1 and CDR2: SGHRS and YFSETQ. V shed 2 bases, J shed 4 bases, and the junction held 4 bases outside the gene matches. The CDR3 has 14 amino acids. CDR3 sequence reads: CASSFGQGRETQYF. The CDR3 coding sequence is TGCGCCAGCAGCTTTGGACAGGGACGAGAGACCCAGTACTTC.

There are a few counts of this clone. An end of the junction differs from the germline gene, which may be a read error. The chain recombines TRBV14 with TRBJ1-6, with a weak D call TRBD1 (5 bases). The V gene's germline CDR1 is SGHDN and CDR2 FVKESK. The CDR3 extends over 16 amino acids. CDR3 sequence (DNA): TGTGCCAGCATCCAAGATTTCGGGGGGATTAATTCACCCCTCCACTTT. The encoded protein is CASIQDFGGINSPLHF.

The sample holds a few counts of this clone. The V call is TRBV27, the J call TRBJ2-1; TRBD2 agrees at 10 bases. The CDR3 sequence is 15 residues long. V lost 2 bases, J lost 8 bases, and 6 bases stayed unmatched. Germline values: CDR1 MNHEY, CDR2 SMNVEV (reference sequence). CDR3 sequence (DNA): TGTGCCAGCAGTTTACTAGCGGGAGCTTACGATGAGCAGTTCTTC. This encodes CASSLLAGAYDEQFF.

This clone was detected a few times. V is TRBV7-9 and J is TRBJ2-7; TRBD2 might be the D (5 bases). The CDR3 runs to 14 residues. V lost 3 bases to trimming and J lost 5 bases, with 14 bases between them. Looked up from germline, CDR1 is SEHNR and CDR2 is FQNEAQ (reference sequence). In DNA, the CDR3 is TGTGCCAGCAGCTTGACCGGGATCATCCACGAGCAGTACTTC. Residues: CASSLTGIIHEQYF.

This clone was counted between two and nine times. The chain uses TRBV11-3 and TRBJ1-2; TRBD1 aligns across 8 bases. Trimming at V came to 6 bases and at J to 5 bases, leaving 8 bases not matched to a gene. CDR1 and CDR2 (germline): SGHNT, YENEEA. This CDR3 region has 14 residues. The CDR3 reads CASSHLDRAYGYTF. The CDR3 DNA sequence: TGTGCCAGCAGTCACCTGGACAGGGCTTATGGCTACACCTTC. The variable domain in full, completed from reference TRBV11-3 and TRBJ1-2, reads EAGVVQSPRYKIIEKKQPVAFWCNPISGHNTLYWYLQNLGQGPELLIRYENEEAVDDSQLPKDRFSAERLKGVDSTLKIQPAELGDSAVYLCASSHLDRAYGYTFGSGTRLTVV.

This clone turned up a few times. The genes are TRBV2 and TRBJ1-2, with D possibly matching TRBD1 (6 bases). Germline CDR1 SNHLY, CDR2 FYNNEI. V was clipped by 3 bases and J by 3 bases, with 11 bases between them. The length of the CDR3 is 14 residues. CDR3 in amino acids: CASSEEGEDYGYTF. Written as DNA, the CDR3 is TGTGCCAGCAGTGAGGAGGGGGAGGACTATGGCTACACCTTC.

This clone has just a few counts. This chain uses TRBV7-2 with TRBJ2-7; 9 positions agree with TRBD1. The CDR3 extends over 17 amino acids. Germline V gene sequence: CDR1 SGHTA, CDR2 FQGNSA. Losses at the gene ends were 0 bases for V and 4 bases for J; bases not matched to a gene: 10. CDR3 in amino acids: CASSLAILGGQGYEQYF. The CDR3 region has the DNA TGTGCCAGCAGCTTAGCGATTCTCGGTGGACAGGGGTACGAGCAGTACTTC.

The J gene is TRBJ1-2, the V gene TRBV12-3 or TRBV12-4; D uncertain. V lost 1 base and J lost 5, with 8 bases in between. This CDR3 is 13 amino acids long. The CDR3 is CASSLVPGYGYTF. The CDR3 DNA follows: TGTGCCAGCAGTTTAGTTCCAGGATATGGCTACACCTTC.

This clone was observed a few times. The rearrangement links TRBV12-3 or TRBV12-4 to TRBJ2-2, with 13 nucleotides matching TRBD2. The CDR3 runs to 16 residues. The V gene end was trimmed by 5 bases and the J gene end by 6 bases; junction bases not matched to a gene: 6. The CDR3 region is CASSLGLAGDAGELFF. Written as DNA, the CDR3 is TGTGCCAGCAGTCTAGGACTAGCGGGAGATGCCGGGGAGCTGTTTTTT.

The genes are TRBV6-2 or TRBV6-3 and TRBJ2-2, with D possibly TRBD2 on 6 matching bases. Germline-derived CDR1 and CDR2 are MNHEY and SVGEGT. The length of the CDR3 is 15 residues. Trimming cost V 5 bases and J 3 bases, with 13 bases left between them. This chain's CDR3 is CASSQPGLHTGELFF. Written as DNA, the CDR3 is TGTGCCAGCAGTCAACCGGGACTTCACACCGGGGAGCTGTTTTTT.

This clone was detected only a few times. The genes are TRBV12-3 or TRBV12-4 and TRBJ2-7, with D perhaps matching TRBD2 (6 bases). V was shortened by 4 bases and J by 3 bases, with 13 bases between the two germline ends. The CDR3 extends over 14 amino acids. This chain's CDR3 is CASSSGIGGYEQYF. The CDR3, as DNA: TGTGCCAGCAGTTCCGGGATCGGGGGCTACGAGCAGTACTTC.

The V and J genes are TRBV20-1 and TRBJ1-2; the match to TRBD1 covers 7 bases. Trimming took 1 base from V and 7 from J; bases not matched to a gene: 9. Looked up from germline, CDR1 is DFQATT and CDR2 is SNEGSKA (reference sequence). The CDR3 has 14 amino acids. The CDR3 protein is CSARVGGGLSGYTF. DNA of the CDR3: TGCAGTGCTAGAGTTGGAGGGGGCCTCTCTGGCTACACCTTC.

V usage is TRBV15 and J usage is TRBJ2-2; 8 nucleotides match TRBD2. The CDR3 has 21 amino acids. V dropped 0 bases and J dropped 0; count of bases not matched to a gene: 15. CDR1 is LNHNV and CDR2 is YYDKDF in the germline V gene (reference sequence). The CDR3 region is CATSRERTSPRIVSNTGELFF. DNA of the CDR3: TGTGCCACCAGCAGAGAAAGGACTAGCCCACGTATAGTATCGAACACCGGGGAGCTGTTTTTT. The full variable domain, its missing parts supplied by reference TRBV15 and TRBJ2-2, is DAMVIQNPRYQVTQFGKPVTLSCSQTLNHNVMYWYQQKSSQAPKLLFHYYDKDFNNEADTPDNFQSRRPNTSFCFLDIRSPGLGDTAMYLCATSRERTSPRIVSNTGELFFGEGSRLTVL.

This clone was seen a handful of times. This chain uses TRBV12-3 or TRBV12-4 with TRBJ2-1; 7 bases fit TRBD1. V trimming: 6 bases; J trimming: 2 bases; junction bases outside the gene matches: 7. This CDR3 has 15 residues. Written as DNA, the CDR3 is TGTGCCAGCAGCACGACCGGGACAGCCTACAATGAGCAGTTCTTC. Its translation is CASSTTGTAYNEQFF.

This clone was counted a few times. V gene TRBV6-5 combines with J gene TRBJ2-1; a weak D match, TRBD2 (5 bases). Germline loops: CDR1 MNHEY, CDR2 SVGAGI. The CDR3 contains 15 residues. The germline V and J ends were trimmed by 2 bases and 4 bases, with 12 bases remaining between them. The CDR3 protein is CASSYAAEAYNEQFF. The CDR3 coding sequence is TGTGCCAGCAGTTACGCAGCGGAAGCTTACAATGAGCAGTTCTTC.

The rearrangement uses TRBV24-1 and TRBJ1-2; D call uncertain. The CDR3 consists of 13 residues. From germline, CDR1 is KGHDR and CDR2 SFDVKD. The V end was cut by 10 bases, the J end by 3 bases, with 14 bases between. The CDR3 loop is CATKDGSYYGYTF. The DNA for the CDR3 is TGTGCCACGAAGGACGGATCATACTATGGCTACACCTTC.

The V and J genes are TRBV7-6 and TRBJ2-3; 14 nucleotides agree with TRBD2. CDR3 length: 15 amino acids. Germline V lookup: CDR1 SGHVS, CDR2 FNYEAQ. V gave up 7 bases and J gave up 4 bases; unmatched junction bases: 4. The CDR3: CASNRGLAGADTQYF. As DNA, the CDR3 is TGTGCCAGCAACAGGGGACTAGCGGGAGCAGATACGCAGTATTTT.

V and J are TRBV28 and TRBJ2-2; TRBD1 is a possible D gene (5 bases). Per germline, CDR1 MDHEN and CDR2 SYDVKM. The CDR3 sequence is 18 residues long. Trimming took off 7 bases at V and 3 bases at J, with 24 bases between the two ends. CDR3 sequence: CASTLLLTVGMHTGELFF. CDR3 sequence (DNA): TGTGCCAGCACCCTATTATTGACAGTTGGCATGCACACCGGGGAGCTGTTTTTT.

The chain is built from TRBV12-3 or TRBV12-4 and TRBJ1-6; TRBD1 aligns across 7 bases. The junction had 11 bases not matched to a gene; V was cut back by 6 bases and J by 6 bases. The CDR3 covers 16 residues. In DNA form, the CDR3 reads TGTGCCAGCAGAACTGACAGGGATCGCCTTAATTCACCCCTCCACTTT. It specifies CASRTDRDRLNSPLHF.

Remarks on this clone: Mismatch with germline at one junction end may stem from a read error. V is TRBV7-2 and J is TRBJ1-5; D is perhaps TRBD1 (6 bases). The CDR3 totals 15 residues. Looked up from germline, CDR1 is SGHTA and CDR2 is FQGNSA. The CDR3 DNA is TGTGCCAGCAGCTTAGCCCCAGGGGAGAGTCAGCCCCAACATTTT. Amino acids: CASSLAPGESQPQHF.

This clone has just a few counts. At one of its ends the junction is not consistent with the germline gene, which may arise from a read error. The chain combines TRBV7-7 with TRBJ2-2; no clear D gene. The germline gives CDR1 SSHAT, CDR2 FNYEAQ (reference sequence). CDR3 size: 14 residues. Written as DNA, the CDR3 is TGTGCTAGCAGCTTAGTCATGGGATCCGGGGAGCTGTTTTTT. Its translation is CASSLVMGSGELFF.